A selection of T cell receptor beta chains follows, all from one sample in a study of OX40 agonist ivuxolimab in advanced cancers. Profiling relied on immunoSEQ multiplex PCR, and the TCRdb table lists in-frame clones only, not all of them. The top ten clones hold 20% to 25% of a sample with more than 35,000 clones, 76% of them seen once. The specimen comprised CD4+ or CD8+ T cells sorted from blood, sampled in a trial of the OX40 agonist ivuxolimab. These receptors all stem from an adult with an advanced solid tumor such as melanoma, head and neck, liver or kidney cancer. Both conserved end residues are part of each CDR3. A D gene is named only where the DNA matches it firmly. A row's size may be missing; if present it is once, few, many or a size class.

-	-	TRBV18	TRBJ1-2	TGTGCCAGCTCACCATCGATGCGTACTAACTATGGCTACACCTTC	CASSPSMRTNYGYTF
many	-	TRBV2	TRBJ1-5	TGTGCCAGCAGTGAAAGCAGGTCCGGTAATCAGCCCCAGCATTTT	CASSESRSGNQPQHF
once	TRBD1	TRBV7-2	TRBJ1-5	TGTGCCAGCAGCTTAGTTGACAGGGGAGATCAGCCCCAGCATTTT	CASSLVDRGDQPQHF
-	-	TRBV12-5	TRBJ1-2	TGTGCTAGTGCCCCCGATGTGGGGAACTATGGCTACACCTTC	CASAPDVGNYGYTF
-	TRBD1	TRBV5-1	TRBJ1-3	TGCGCCAGCAGCTTACAGGGGCCTGGAAACACCATATATTTT	CASSLQGPGNTIYF
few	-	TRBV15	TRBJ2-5	TGTGCCACCAGCAGAGATCTAGGGTCCAGGGAGACCCAGTACTTC	CATSRDLGSRETQYF
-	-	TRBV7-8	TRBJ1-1	TGTGCCAGCAGCTTAGCAGGGAACACTGAAGCTTTCTTT	CASSLAGNTEAFF
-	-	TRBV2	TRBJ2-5	TGTGCCAGCAGTGAAGCAAAGCGCGGGACCCAGTACTTC	CASSEAKRGTQYF
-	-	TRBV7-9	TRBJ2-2	TGTGCCAGCAGCTTAACCGGGGAGCTGTTTTTT	CASSLTGELFF
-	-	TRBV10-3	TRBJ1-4	TGTGCCATCAGTGAGTCGACACATGAAAAACTGTTTTTT	CAISESTHEKLFF
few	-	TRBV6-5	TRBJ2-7	TGTGCCAGCAGTTCTCGGGACTTGGGGGGTTACGAGCAGTACTTC	CASSSRDLGGYEQYF
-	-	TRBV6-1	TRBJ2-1	TGTGCCAGCAGTGACCAACGTTATGAGCAGTTCTTC	CASSDQRYEQFF
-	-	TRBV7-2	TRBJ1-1	TGTGCCAGCAGGATACAGGAGAACACTGAAGCTTTCTTT	CASRIQENTEAFF
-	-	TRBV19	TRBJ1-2	TGTGCCAGTACAACAGGAAGGACGGGGTATGGCTACACCTTC	CASTTGRTGYGYTF
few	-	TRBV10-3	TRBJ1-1	TGTGCCATCAGTGAAGGGAGGAGCACTGAAGCTTTCTTT	CAISEGRSTEAFF
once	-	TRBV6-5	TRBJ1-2	TGTGCCAGCAGTCGGGACGGCTATGGCTACACCTTC	CASSRDGYGYTF
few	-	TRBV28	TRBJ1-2	TGTGCCAGCAGCTACCTTGGGCAGGGGTGGTATGGCTACACCTTC	CASSYLGQGWYGYTF
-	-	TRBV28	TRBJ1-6	TGTGCCAGCAGTTTTCCCGGAGGGTTGAATTCACCCCTCCACTTT	CASSFPGGLNSPLHF
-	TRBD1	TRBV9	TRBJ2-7	TGTGCCAGCAGCGTAGTGGAGGCAGGGGGTGAGCAGTACTTC	CASSVVEAGGEQYF
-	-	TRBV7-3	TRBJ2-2	TGTGCCAGCAGCTTAGGCGGGGGCCTAAACACCGGGGAGCTGTTTTTT	CASSLGGGLNTGELFF
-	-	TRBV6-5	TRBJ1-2	TGTGCCAGCAAAATGAAGGGGGTGGGCGGCTACACCTTC	CASKMKGVGGYTF
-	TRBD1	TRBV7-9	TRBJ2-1	TGTGCCAGCAGCTTAGGACAGGGGCCTTACAATGAGCAGTTCTTC	CASSLGQGPYNEQFF
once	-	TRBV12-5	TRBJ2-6	TGTGCTAGTGGTTTGGGGAGTGCAGGACAAAGTCGGGCCAACGTCCTGACTTTC	CASGLGSAGQSRANVLTF
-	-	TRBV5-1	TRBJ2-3	TGCGCCAGCAGACTGACTGGGCTTCGGACAGATACGCAGTATTTT	CASRLTGLRTDTQYF
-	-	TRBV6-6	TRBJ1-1	TGTGCCAGCAGGGCGAGCGGGGGCAACACTGAAGCTTTCTTT	CASRASGGNTEAFF
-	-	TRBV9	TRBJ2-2	TGTGCCAGCAGCGTAGTAAGTGAAGGGGAGCTGTTTTTT	CASSVVSEGELFF
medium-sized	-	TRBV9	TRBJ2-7	TGTGCCAGCAGCGTTGGGGAGAGCTACGAGCAGTACTTC	CASSVGESYEQYF
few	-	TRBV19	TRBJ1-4	TGTGCCAGTAGTATATATCTCCAGAATGAAAAACTGTTTTTT	CASSIYLQNEKLFF
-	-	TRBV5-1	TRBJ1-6	TGCGCCAGCAGCTTGGGTCAGGGGTCGGTTTCACCCCTCCACTTT	CASSLGQGSVSPLHF
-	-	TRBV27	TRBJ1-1	TGTGCCAGCAGTCGAAATAGAGGCACTGAAGCTTTCTTT	CASSRNRGTEAFF
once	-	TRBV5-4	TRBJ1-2	TGTGCCAGCAGCAGAGGGATGGGGATGGGGGGCTACACCTTC	CASSRGMGMGGYTF
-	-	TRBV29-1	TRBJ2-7	TGCAGCGTTGAAGATCAACATCGGGGTGACGAGCAGTACTTC	CSVEDQHRGDEQYF
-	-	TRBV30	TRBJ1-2	TGTGCCTCACGACGGAGTAAGGATAGCTATGGCTACACCTTC	CASRRSKDSYGYTF
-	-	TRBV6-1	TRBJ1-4	TGTGCCAGCAGTGAGGGGGGACTCGGAGAAAAACTGTTTTTT	CASSEGGLGEKLFF
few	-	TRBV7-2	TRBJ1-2	TGTGCCAGCAGCTTAGCGTTAAGGGGCGGCTACACCTTC	CASSLALRGGYTF
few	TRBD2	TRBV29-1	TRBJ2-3	TGCAGGATAGCGGGGGGTTCCACAGATACGCAGTATTTT	CRIAGGSTDTQYF
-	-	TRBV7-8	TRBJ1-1	TGTGCCAGCAGCTCTTCTTGGGTCAGAACTGAAGCTTTCTTT	CASSSSWVRTEAFF
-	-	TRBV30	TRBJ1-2	TGTGCCTGGAGGGTACGCGGGCTCTCTGGCTACACCTTC	CAWRVRGLSGYTF
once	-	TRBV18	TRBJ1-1	TGTGCCAGCTCACTAAACAGGGCCACTGAAGCTTTCTTT	CASSLNRATEAFF
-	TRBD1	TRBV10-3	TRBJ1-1	TGTGCCCTAAAGACAGGGGTAGAGAACACTGAAGCTTTCTTT	CALKTGVENTEAFF
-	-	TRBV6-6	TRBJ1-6	TGTGCCAGCGCCCCGACCCTTGAACGGTCACCCCTCCACTTT	CASAPTLERSPLHF
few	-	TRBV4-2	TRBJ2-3	TGTGCCAGCAGCCAAGAATTGGCAGATACGCAGTATTTT	CASSQELADTQYF
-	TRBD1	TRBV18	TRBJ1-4	TGTGCCAGCTCGGGGGACAGTTCAACTAATGAAAAACTGTTTTTT	CASSGDSSTNEKLFF
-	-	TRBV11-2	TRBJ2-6	TGTGCCAGCAGGATATGGAGCTCTGGGGCCAACGTCCTGACTTTC	CASRIWSSGANVLTF
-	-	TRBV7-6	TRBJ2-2	TGTGCCAGCAGCACGTACGGGAACACCGGGGAGCTGTTTTTT	CASSTYGNTGELFF
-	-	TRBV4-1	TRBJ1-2	TGCGCCAGCAGCCAACCCTCACTGGGCAGGGGTGGGTATGGCTACACCTTC	CASSQPSLGRGGYGYTF
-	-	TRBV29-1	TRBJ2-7	TGCAGCGTTGAGGGGGATAGCTACGAGCAGTACTTC	CSVEGDSYEQYF
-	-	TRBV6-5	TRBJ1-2	TGTGCCAGCAGTTACTCCCCGGGGATTGTCTATGGCTACACCTTC	CASSYSPGIVYGYTF
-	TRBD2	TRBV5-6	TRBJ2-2	TGTGCCAGCAGCTTTTTCACTAGCGGACGACTTACTACCGGGGAGCTGTTTTTT	CASSFFTSGRLTTGELFF
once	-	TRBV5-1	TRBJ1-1	TGCGCCAGCAGCATGTTACTTGGACAATTGAACACTGAAGCTTTCTTT	CASSMLLGQLNTEAFF
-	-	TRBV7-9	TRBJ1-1	TGTGCCAGCAGCTTAGTCACCGAAGCTTTCTTT	CASSLVTEAFF
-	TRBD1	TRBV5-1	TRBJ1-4	TGCGCCAGCAGCCTGACAGGGTTTAATGAAAAACTGTTTTTT	CASSLTGFNEKLFF
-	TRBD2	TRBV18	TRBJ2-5	TGTGCCAGCTCAGATCTAGCGGGGCGAGAAGAGACCCAGTACTTC	CASSDLAGREETQYF
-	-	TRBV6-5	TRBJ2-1	TGTGCCAGCAGTTACTCCGGGTCAACCTACAATGAGCAGTTCTTC	CASSYSGSTYNEQFF
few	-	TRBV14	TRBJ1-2	TGTGCCAGCAGCCAAACAGGATCTACTAACTATGGCTACACCTTC	CASSQTGSTNYGYTF